Listed below are T cell receptor beta chains from one sample, sequenced in a study of OX40 agonist ivuxolimab in advanced cancers. The assay was immunoSEQ multiplex PCR, and TCRdb's table has in-frame clones only and misses some. The sample carries roughly 18,000 clones, about 87% recorded once. Material: CD4+ or CD8+ T cells sorted from blood, obtained in a trial of the OX40 agonist ivuxolimab. The receptor source for this set is an adult with an advanced solid tumor such as melanoma, head and neck, liver or kidney cancer. The CDR3 runs from the conserved cysteine through the conserved F or W. Each record gives: J gene, clone size, D gene, V gene, CDR3 protein, CDR3 DNA. The D gene is left open where the match is weak. Expanded clones are given a class, and other clones once, few, many or no size at all.

TRBJ2-7,once,-,TRBV11-2,CASSLGGVSSYEQYF,TGTGCCAGCAGCTTAGGAGGGGTGAGCTCCTACGAGCAGTACTTC
TRBJ1-1,-,-,TRBV6-5,CASSYVGDTEAFF,TGTGCCAGCAGTTACGTCGGGGACACTGAAGCTTTCTTT
TRBJ2-1,-,-,TRBV5-1,CASSFFGSLNEQFF,TGCGCCAGCAGCTTTTTTGGGAGTCTCAATGAGCAGTTCTTC
TRBJ1-2,-,-,TRBV6-6,CASSYYGRDYGYTF,TGTGCCAGCAGTTACTATGGCAGGGACTATGGCTACACCTTC
TRBJ1-2,few,-,TRBV9,CASSGTENYGYTF,TGTGCCAGCAGCGGGACAGAAAACTATGGCTACACCTTC
TRBJ2-1,-,-,TRBV4-3,CASSQGWGNEQFF,TGCGCCAGCAGCCAAGGGTGGGGAAATGAGCAGTTCTTC
TRBJ2-2,-,-,TRBV9,CASSVVYHTGELFF,TGTGCCAGCAGCGTAGTATATCACACCGGGGAGCTGTTTTTT
TRBJ2-7,-,-,TRBV11-3,CASSLGAAYEQYF,TGTGCCAGCAGCTTAGGTGCAGCATACGAGCAGTACTTC
TRBJ2-1,-,TRBD2,TRBV5-4,CASSLTSGREQFF,TGTGCCAGCAGCTTGACTAGCGGGAGAGAGCAGTTCTTC
TRBJ1-5,-,-,TRBV6-5,CASSYGRAQPQHF,TGTGCCAGCAGTTACGGCAGGGCACAGCCCCAGCATTTT
TRBJ2-7,-,-,TRBV9,CASSVFGDYEQYF,TGTGCCAGCAGCGTGTTCGGGGACTACGAGCAGTACTTC
TRBJ1-2,once,-,TRBV5-6,CASSLSLTAGYTF,TGTGCCAGCAGCTTGTCCCTGACAGCAGGCTACACCTTC
TRBJ2-7,-,-,TRBV28,CASSAGQKYEQYF,TGTGCCAGCAGTGCGGGACAGAAGTACGAGCAGTACTTC
TRBJ2-1,-,TRBD1,TRBV28,CASSPPRPGQGNEQFF,TGTGCCAGCAGTCCACCTCGGCCGGGACAGGGGAATGAGCAGTTCTTC
TRBJ2-1,-,TRBD1,TRBV7-9,CASSLLPGQGGNEQFF,TGTGCCAGCAGCTTATTACCGGGACAGGGGGGCAATGAGCAGTTCTTC
TRBJ1-2,-,TRBD1,TRBV28,CASSFEQGAHGYTF,TGTGCCAGCAGTTTTGAGCAGGGGGCTCATGGCTACACCTTC
TRBJ2-7,medium-sized,TRBD2,TRBV4-2,CASTPTSGSTHEQYF,TGTGCCAGCACTCCTACTAGCGGGAGCACCCACGAGCAGTACTTC
TRBJ1-5,medium-sized,-,TRBV28,CASRVRGGNQPQHF,TGTGCCAGCCGAGTTAGGGGAGGGAATCAGCCCCAGCATTTT
TRBJ2-5,-,-,TRBV7-3,CASSPSTLETQYF,TGTGCCAGCAGCCCCTCCACCCTAGAGACCCAGTACTTC
TRBJ1-2,-,-,TRBV27,CASSYGGAGGYTF,TGTGCCAGCAGTTACGGGGGGGCGGGGGGCTACACCTTC
TRBJ2-2,few,-,TRBV19,CASSILADTGELFF,TGTGCCAGTAGTATCCTAGCAGACACCGGGGAGCTGTTTTTT
TRBJ2-3,-,-,TRBV28,CASREDGRRFSSTDTQYF,TGTGCCAGCAGGGAAGACGGGAGAAGGTTTTCTAGCACAGATACGCAGTATTTT
TRBJ2-7,-,TRBD2,TRBV7-9,CASSPGLAGLDEQYF,TGTGCCAGCAGCCCGGGACTAGCGGGATTAGACGAGCAGTACTTC
TRBJ2-1,-,-,TRBV5-8,CASSRGQSGEQFF,TGTGCCAGCAGCCGAGGACAGTCGGGTGAGCAGTTCTTC
TRBJ1-5,-,-,TRBV5-1,CASSLAGGQPQHF,TGCGCCAGCAGCTTGGCCGGTGGTCAGCCCCAGCATTTT
TRBJ2-3,-,TRBD1,TRBV4-3,CASSQDRYGKGTVQDTQYF,TGCGCCAGCAGCCAAGATCGGTACGGGAAAGGGACAGTGCAGGATACGCAGTATTTT
TRBJ1-1,-,-,TRBV7-9,CASSRDRLTEAFF,TGTGCCAGCAGCAGAGACAGGCTCACTGAAGCTTTCTTT
TRBJ1-1,-,-,TRBV7-3,CASKRQADTEAFF,TGTGCCAGCAAGCGACAGGCGGACACTGAAGCTTTCTTT
TRBJ1-3,-,-,TRBV11-2,CASSLVVPYSGNTIYF,TGTGCCAGCAGCTTAGTGGTGCCATACTCTGGAAACACCATATATTTT
TRBJ1-3,-,TRBD1,TRBV7-9,CASSPTGGSGNTIYF,TGTGCCAGCAGCCCGACAGGGGGCTCTGGAAACACCATATATTTT
TRBJ2-2,-,-,TRBV6-6,CAVLESGELFF,TGTGCGGTTTTAGAGTCCGGGGAGCTGTTTTTT
TRBJ1-2,few,TRBD1,TRBV13,CASSRKTGQGYTF,TGTGCCAGCAGCCGAAAGACAGGGCAGGGCTACACCTTC
TRBJ1-3,-,-,TRBV4-1,CASSQGSGNTIYF,TGCGCCAGCAGCCAAGGGTCTGGAAACACCATATATTTT
TRBJ1-2,-,-,TRBV5-6,CASSLGGNYGYTF,TGTGCCAGCAGCTTGGGCGGGAACTATGGCTACACCTTC
TRBJ1-6,once,-,TRBV6-5,CASTLRDGSSPLHF,TGTGCCAGCACCCTCCGGGACGGAAGTTCACCCCTCCACTTT
TRBJ2-1,-,-,TRBV9,CASSATSWGYNEQFF,TGTGCCAGCAGCGCAACTAGTTGGGGCTACAATGAGCAGTTCTTC
TRBJ2-4,-,TRBD2,TRBV11-2,CASSPAGGRAKNIQYF,TGTGCCAGCAGCCCAGCGGGAGGCCGGGCCAAAAACATTCAGTACTTC
TRBJ2-1,-,TRBD2,TRBV4-1,CASSQEPSGSWGEQFF,TGCGCCAGCAGCCAAGAGCCTAGCGGGAGTTGGGGTGAGCAGTTCTTC
TRBJ1-2,few,-,TRBV6-5,CASSYLGGYYGYTF,TGTGCCAGCAGTTACCTGGGGGGCTACTATGGCTACACCTTC
TRBJ2-1,-,-,TRBV9,CASSVGGGLSSYNEQFF,TGTGCCAGCAGCGTAGGGGGAGGTCTGAGCTCCTACAATGAGCAGTTCTTC
TRBJ2-7,-,TRBD1,TRBV27,CASSFGTAYEQYF,TGTGCCAGCAGTTTCGGGACAGCATACGAGCAGTACTTC